The clone carrying this T cell receptor (beta chain) was seen ten or more times. Its target is not known. Individually, TCR cDNA molecules were each labelled with a unique molecular identifier. TCRdb used MiXCR to reprocess the 5' RACE reads, holding one entry per CDR3 protein. The data contain tens of thousands of distinct CDR3 sequences, roughly 12% of them seen just once; the ten biggest clones take up about 4.6%. There are 16 residues in the CDR3. V was pared by 1 base and J by 1 base, with 5 bases of the junction left unmatched. Germline V CDR1 and CDR2: SQVTM, ANQGSEA. Time point defined: sample taken at primary tumor resection. The authors sequenced whole RNA from tumor, nontumor lung or frozen PBMC without sorting. There were roughly 78 donors, all of them untreated patients with early-stage non-small cell lung cancer. This record comes from a study of spatial heterogeneity in lung cancer. The overall study: Combinations of a unique TCR and a UMI were tallied in raw reads, and on average each appeared more than ten times.

Study-wide points: Ubiquitous, expanded tumor-derived TCRs were more frequently observed in blood at resection than at follow-up.

V is TRBV29-1 and J is TRBJ2-4, with 9 bases matching TRBD1. The sequence came from a male donor with early-stage non-small cell lung cancer. The sample here was PBMCs, taken at surgery. The CDR3 region has the DNA TGCAGCGTTGAAGTGAGGGACAGGGAGGCCAAAAACATTCAGTACTTC. This encodes CSVEVRDREAKNIQYF. Full variable domain (remainder filled in from reference TRBV29-1 and TRBJ2-4): SAVISQKPSRDICQRGTSLTIQCQVDSQVTMMFWYRQQPGQSLTLIATANQGSEATYESGFVIDKFPISRPNLTFSTLTVSNMSPEDSSIYLCSVEVRDREAKNIQYFGAGTRLSVL.